The clone carrying this TCR beta chain has only a few counts. Its antigen is still unknown. The data stem from a study of beta chain features in type 1 diabetes. Over 95% purity was reached by all sorted populations. Germline loops: CDR1 SGHRS, CDR2 YFSETQ. Deletions cut 4 bases from V and 3 bases from J, with 17 bases between. The CDR3 is made up of 15 amino acids. Study-level findings and limits: In comparison with healthy donors, patients had naive, central memory and Treg TCRB repertoires that appeared more similar. Among all four CD4+ subsets, Type 1 diabetes patients had TCRB CDR3s that were moderately but significantly shorter.

The isolated RNA, all of it, was reverse transcribed, so expressed TCRB transcripts were what got sequenced. The table came from immunoSEQ multiplex PCR; TCRdb's copy has only in-frame clones and leaves some out. This sample yields around 400,000 clones, of which roughly 16% are seen a single time; 0.019% belongs to the top ten. This clonotype was obtained from a woman aged 18-35 years in good health. This chain links TRBV5-1 with TRBJ2-7; D might be TRBD1 (6 bases). The sequencing sample was made of naive CD4+ T cells from blood. The CDR3: CASSLLTGIVYEQYF. CDR3 nucleotides: TGCGCCAGCAGCCTCCTTACAGGGATCGTCTACGAGCAGTACTTC.